These T cell receptor beta chains were read from a single sample in a study of PD-L1 blockade in urothelial cancer. Profiling relied on immunoSEQ multiplex PCR, and the TCRdb table lists in-frame clones only, not all of them. The sample shows about 71,000 clones, 85% to 90% of them seen only once. The source material was PBMCs, sampled around atezolizumab (anti-PD-L1) treatment. These receptor sequences come from a man aged 60 to 75 with urothelial cancer. Both conserved end residues are part of each CDR3. Each record gives: J gene, V gene, D gene, clone size, CDR3 protein, CDR3 DNA. A D gene is named only where the DNA matches it firmly. Clone sizes are given selectively: once, few, many, or a class where the clone is expanded.

>TRBJ1-1|TRBV5-6|NA|few
CASSLDMGPLGFF
TGTGCCAGCAGCTTGGACATGGGGCCCTTAGGTTTCTTT
>TRBJ2-2|TRBV25-1|NA|once
CASSGGGGDTGELFF
TGTGCCAGCAGTGGGGGGGGCGGGGACACCGGGGAGCTGTTTTTT
>TRBJ2-1|TRBV28|NA|NA
CASSSTRRGRRGSYNEQFF
TGTGCCAGCAGTTCCACACGGAGGGGAAGACGTGGCTCCTACAATGAGCAGTTCTTC
>TRBJ2-1|TRBV6-1|TRBD2|NA
CASSLAGKGNEQFF
TGTGCCAGCAGTTTAGCGGGAAAGGGCAATGAGCAGTTCTTC
>TRBJ2-7|TRBV6-5|NA|NA
CASSPDSARAYEQYF
TGTGCCAGCAGTCCAGACAGCGCTCGAGCCTACGAGCAGTACTTC
>TRBJ1-1|TRBV5-1|NA|NA
CASSLDRNTEAFF
TGCGCCAGCAGCTTGGACAGGAACACTGAAGCTTTCTTT
>TRBJ1-3|TRBV27|NA|NA
CASSFGGGRANTIYF
TGTGCCAGCAGTTTCGGAGGCGGCCGGGCAAACACCATATATTTT
>TRBJ2-4|TRBV9|TRBD1|NA
CASSVGWQGAIQNIQYF
TGTGCCAGCAGCGTAGGTTGGCAGGGGGCTATCCAAAACATTCAGTACTTC
>TRBJ2-5|TRBV5-1|TRBD1|NA
CASSLGWTGGLGETQYF
TGCGCCAGCAGCTTGGGGTGGACAGGGGGCCTAGGGGAGACCCAGTACTTC
>TRBJ2-7|TRBV29-1|TRBD2|NA
CSVRTGTSGYEQYF
TGCAGCGTTAGAACCGGGACTAGTGGTTACGAGCAGTACTTC
>TRBJ2-7|TRBV5-4|TRBD1|NA
CASSLGGQGEGPYF
TGTGCCAGCAGCTTGGGGGGACAGGGGGAAGGCCCTTACTTC
>TRBJ2-1|TRBV6-6|NA|NA
CASISPKGGRNEQFF
TGTGCCAGCATTTCACCCAAGGGGGGGAGAAATGAGCAGTTCTTC
>TRBJ2-7|TRBV10-1|TRBD2|NA
CASSEGTSGKYEQYF
TGCGCCAGCAGTGAGGGGACTAGCGGGAAATACGAGCAGTACTTC
>TRBJ2-7|TRBV4-3|TRBD1|NA
CASSQAYGQAARIYEQYF
TGCGCCAGCAGCCAAGCCTACGGACAGGCGGCTCGGATCTACGAGCAGTACTTC
>TRBJ2-3|TRBV7-2|NA|NA
CASSPHRARKQYF
TGTGCCAGCAGCCCACACCGTGCCAGGAAGCAGTATTTT
>TRBJ1-5|TRBV19|TRBD1|NA
CASSIRGQGGNQPQHF
TGTGCCAGTAGTATAAGGGGACAGGGGGGCAATCAGCCCCAGCATTTT
>TRBJ2-1|TRBV19|NA|NA
CASSIAHNSRRGNEQFF
TGTGCCAGTAGTATCGCCCACAATAGTAGGAGGGGCAATGAGCAGTTCTTC
>TRBJ1-2|TRBV25-1|NA|NA
CASSEPGRLYGYTF
TGTGCCAGCAGTGAACCAGGGCGACTCTATGGCTACACCTTC
>TRBJ2-5|TRBV12-5|NA|NA
CASGLDRSEETQYF
TGTGCTAGTGGTTTGGACAGGAGCGAAGAGACCCAGTACTTC
>TRBJ1-2|TRBV7-9|NA|NA
CASSLATGFYGYTF
TGTGCCAGCAGCTTAGCGACTGGCTTCTATGGCTACACCTTC
>TRBJ2-5|TRBV5-4|NA|NA
CASSLAYETQYF
TGTGCCAGCAGCTTGGCCTATGAGACCCAGTACTTC
>TRBJ2-7|TRBV19|NA|NA
CASRSRGLGEQYF
TGTGCCAGCCGATCCAGGGGCCTTGGGGAGCAGTACTTC
>TRBJ1-3|TRBV6-1|NA|NA
CASSESGRNTIYF
TGTGCCAGCAGTGAATCGGGGAGAAACACCATATATTTT
>TRBJ1-1|TRBV4-1|TRBD1|NA
CASSQDRGHDTEAFF
TGCGCCAGCAGCCAAGACAGGGGGCATGACACTGAAGCTTTCTTT
>TRBJ2-5|TRBV30|NA|NA
CAWDRRTSETRYF
TGTGCCTGGGACAGGCGCACGTCGGAGACCCGGTACTTC
>TRBJ1-1|TRBV2|NA|NA
CASSREKGTIYTEAFF
TGTGCCAGCAGTCGCGAAAAGGGGACTATTTACACTGAAGCTTTCTTT
>TRBJ2-4|TRBV5-8|TRBD1|NA
CASSTRQGDIQYF
TGTGCCAGCAGCACTCGACAGGGGGACATTCAGTACTTC
>TRBJ2-1|TRBV29-1|TRBD1|NA
CSVVTGGNEQFF
TGCAGCGTTGTGACAGGGGGCAATGAGCAGTTCTTC
>TRBJ2-5|TRBV7-9|NA|NA
CASSLLALQETQYF
TGTGCCAGCAGCTTATTAGCGCTCCAAGAGACCCAGTACTTC
>TRBJ2-7|TRBV28|TRBD1|NA
CATAPGQGGQYF
TGTGCCACCGCACCTGGACAGGGCGGGCAGTACTTC
>TRBJ2-5|TRBV27|NA|NA
CASSLRAGSGTQYF
TGTGCCAGCAGTTTACGCGCCGGTAGTGGGACCCAGTACTTC
>TRBJ1-2|TRBV27|TRBD1|NA
CASSAPGQGVYGYTF
TGTGCCAGCAGTGCGCCGGGACAGGGGGTCTATGGCTACACCTTC
>TRBJ2-1|TRBV5-4|TRBD2|NA
CASGSGGPYNEQFF
TGTGCCAGCGGTAGCGGGGGGCCCTACAATGAGCAGTTCTTC
>TRBJ2-7|TRBV10-3|NA|NA
CAISEYSAYEQYF
TGTGCCATCAGTGAGTACAGTGCCTACGAGCAGTACTTC
>TRBJ2-1|TRBV7-9|TRBD2|once
CASSLGPTSGSPGFF
TGTGCCAGCAGCTTAGGCCCGACTAGCGGGAGCCCCGGGTTCTTC
>TRBJ1-1|TRBV15|NA|NA
CATSRGARTSEAFF
TGTGCCACCAGCAGAGGGGCACGAACCAGTGAAGCTTTCTTT
>TRBJ2-6|TRBV5-1|NA|once
CASSLGQGRSGANVLTF
TGCGCCAGCAGCTTAGGGCAGGGGCGATCTGGGGCCAACGTCCTGACTTTC
>TRBJ2-3|TRBV7-2|TRBD2|NA
CASSWDRAGVTDTQYF
TGTGCCAGCAGCTGGGACCGAGCGGGAGTAACAGATACGCAGTATTTT
>TRBJ2-7|TRBV7-9|TRBD2|NA
CASTTASLADYEQYF
TGTGCCAGCACCACCGCGTCACTAGCGGACTACGAGCAGTACTTC
>TRBJ2-3|TRBV7-7|NA|NA
CASSPVGGRDTQYF
TGTGCCAGCAGCCCCGTGGGGGGGCGAGATACGCAGTATTTT
>TRBJ2-5|TRBV15|NA|NA
CATSRDRGANQGTQYF
TGTGCCACCAGCAGAGATCGAGGCGCTAACCAAGGGACCCAGTACTTC
>TRBJ2-5|TRBV5-4|NA|NA
CASSLGSGSQETQYF
TGTGCCAGCAGCTTGGGGTCCGGGTCACAAGAGACCCAGTACTTC
>TRBJ2-1|TRBV5-1|TRBD2|NA
CASSPGTSGYNEQFF
TGCGCCAGCAGCCCCGGGACTAGCGGCTACAATGAGCAGTTCTTC
>TRBJ1-1|TRBV18|NA|NA
CASSPPLSMNTEAFF
TGTGCCAGCTCACCACCGCTATCAATGAACACTGAAGCTTTCTTT
>TRBJ1-2|TRBV2|NA|NA
CASRASDKTYNYGYTF
TGTGCCAGCAGAGCCTCAGACAAGACCTACAACTATGGCTACACCTTC
>TRBJ1-3|TRBV2|NA|NA
CASSVQGSPPGNTIYF
TGTGCCAGCAGTGTTCAGGGATCCCCACCTGGAAACACCATATATTTT
>TRBJ1-4|TRBV25-1|TRBD1|NA
CASSRGGTGDEKLFF
TGTGCCAGCAGTCGGGGGGGGACAGGGGATGAAAAACTGTTTTTT
>TRBJ2-2|TRBV19|TRBD1|NA
CASSRIGTGYGGELFF
TGTGCCAGTAGTCGAATCGGGACAGGGTATGGCGGGGAGCTGTTTTTT
>TRBJ2-5|TRBV4-3|NA|NA
CASSQELQRQETQYF
TGCGCCAGCAGCCAAGAACTGCAGCGCCAAGAGACCCAGTACTTC
>TRBJ2-1|TRBV2|NA|few
CASSETQVNNEQFF
TGTGCCAGCAGTGAAACCCAGGTAAACAATGAGCAGTTCTTC
>TRBJ1-1|TRBV11-2|NA|once
CASSSPGRTEAFF
TGTGCCAGCAGCTCCCCCGGTCGCACTGAAGCTTTCTTT
>TRBJ2-3|TRBV5-1|NA|NA
CASSPGQLSTDTQYF
TGCGCCAGCAGCCCAGGACAGCTGAGCACAGATACGCAGTATTTT
>TRBJ2-7|TRBV5-1|TRBD1|NA
CASSFAGQGSEQYF
TGCGCCAGCAGCTTCGCGGGACAGGGTTCCGAGCAGTACTTC
>TRBJ1-1|TRBV6-5|NA|NA
CASRQETVLNTEAFF
TGTGCCAGCAGACAAGAGACAGTCCTAAACACTGAAGCTTTCTTT
>TRBJ2-2|TRBV18|TRBD2|NA
CASSPRTSGGTGELFF
TGTGCCAGCTCACCGAGAACTAGCGGGGGCACCGGGGAGCTGTTTTTT